The 10 T cell receptor beta chains listed next were all sequenced from one sample in a study of T cell responses to AZD1222 COVID-19 vaccine. Assay: immunoSEQ multiplex PCR; the TCRdb copy retains only in-frame clones and omits some. Found here are some 200,000 clones, around 94% of them singletons; the top ten hold 10%. The material was peripheral blood, obtained on day 0 of AZD1222 vaccination. The receptor source for this set is an adult in good health.

V is TRBV4-3 and J is TRBJ1-4, with a tentative D call TRBD1 (5 bases). V was pared by 0 bases and J by 8 bases, with 16 bases between. Germline V CDR1 and CDR2: LGHNA, YSLEER. The CDR3 has 16 amino acids. CDR3 residues: CASSQDFSGRTEKLFF. The CDR3 coding sequence is TGCGCCAGCAGCCAAGATTTCTCTGGCCGGACAGAAAAACTGTTTTTT.

This chain links TRBV2 with TRBJ1-1; D ambiguous. Trimming pared 3 bases from V and 2 bases from J, leaving 13 bases between. The germline V gene has CDR1 SNHLY and CDR2 FYNNEI. The CDR3 runs 15 residues. The CDR3 sequence: CASSDPPGINTEAFF. In DNA, the CDR3 is TGTGCCAGCAGTGACCCCCCCGGGATAAACACTGAAGCTTTCTTT.

The chain has TRBV4-1 and TRBJ2-4; 9 positions match TRBD1. Germline V CDR1 and CDR2: MGHRA, YSYEKL. This CDR3 contains 18 residues. Trimming took 2 bases from V and 0 from J; bases not matched to a gene: 8. The DNA for the CDR3 is TGCGCCAGCAGCCAATACCCTGAGGGACAGGGAGCCAAAAACATTCAGTACTTC. This encodes CASSQYPEGQGAKNIQYF.

This chain links TRBV7-2 with TRBJ1-5; unclear D gene. V was pared by 3 bases and J by 4 bases, with 7 bases between. Germline assignment: CDR1 SGHTA and CDR2 FQGNSA. CDR3 length: 13 residues. DNA of the CDR3: TGTGCCAGCAGCTTCCTCGGTAATCAGCCCCAGCATTTT. This codes for CASSFLGNQPQHF.

The chain carries TRBV6-6 and TRBJ1-3, with 7 bases that match TRBD1. In germline, CDR1 is MNHNY, CDR2 SVGAGI (reference sequence). This CDR3 is 16 amino acids long. J gave up 0 bases and V 7 bases, and 9 bases lay outside the gene matches. DNA of the CDR3: TGTGCCAGCACAGGGGGGACTGGCGTCTCTGGAAACACCATATATTTT. This codes for CASTGGTGVSGNTIYF.

The chain joins TRBV7-2 to TRBJ1-1; no clear D gene. The CDR3 extends over 19 amino acids. Trimming shortened V by 2 bases and J by 0 bases, and 22 bases separated the two germline ends. Germline lookup yields CDR1 SGHTA and CDR2 FQGNSA. In nucleotides, the CDR3 is TGTGCCAGCAGCTTACAAAACCCCGTTCTTTTCGGTATGAACACTGAAGCTTTCTTT. Encoded protein: CASSLQNPVLFGMNTEAFF.

The chain uses TRBV27 and TRBJ1-2; the match to TRBD1 covers 7 bases. Trimming removed 6 bases from V and 4 bases from J; junction bases left unmatched: 8. There are 14 residues in the CDR3. Germline lookup yields CDR1 MNHEY and CDR2 SMNVEV (reference sequence). The CDR3: CASSKGQTFYGYTF. CDR3 bases: TGTGCCAGCAGCAAGGGACAGACCTTCTATGGCTACACCTTC.

The chain carries TRBV7-9 and TRBJ1-1; 9 nucleotides agree with TRBD1. This CDR3 contains 17 residues. From germline, CDR1 is SEHNR and CDR2 FQNEAQ (reference sequence). The trim removed 5 bases at V and 4 bases at J, leaving 14 bases unmatched. CDR3 nucleotides: TGTGCCAGCAGCCTTAGCGGGACAGGGTTAAGGGGCACTGAAGCTTTCTTT. Amino acid sequence: CASSLSGTGLRGTEAFF.

V is TRBV6-5 and J is TRBJ1-1; no definite D call. CDR1 is MNHEY and CDR2 is SVGAGI in the germline V gene. The germline V and J ends were trimmed by 6 bases and 7 bases, with 9 bases remaining between them. This CDR3 has 11 amino acids. DNA for the CDR3: TGTGCCAGCAGCCGCGAGATTGAAGCTTTCTTT. Its translation is CASSREIEAFF.

This clone was observed many times. The V call is TRBV28, the J call TRBJ1-1; possibly TRBD1 for D (6 bases). Trimming shortened V by 5 bases and J by 6 bases, and 10 bases separated the two germline ends. The CDR3 covers 12 residues. In germline, CDR1 is MDHEN, CDR2 SYDVKM. Here the CDR3 DNA reads TGTGCCAGCAGTCAACAGGGCGCTGAAGCTTTCTTT. Translated: CASSQQGAEAFF. Using reference TRBV28 and TRBJ1-1 for the parts outside the CDR3, the full variable domain is DVKVTQSSRYLVKRTGEKVFLECVQDMDHENMFWYRQDPGLGLRLIYFSYDVKMKEKGDIPEGYSVSREKKERFSLILESASTNQTSMYLCASSQQGAEAFFGQGTRLTVV.